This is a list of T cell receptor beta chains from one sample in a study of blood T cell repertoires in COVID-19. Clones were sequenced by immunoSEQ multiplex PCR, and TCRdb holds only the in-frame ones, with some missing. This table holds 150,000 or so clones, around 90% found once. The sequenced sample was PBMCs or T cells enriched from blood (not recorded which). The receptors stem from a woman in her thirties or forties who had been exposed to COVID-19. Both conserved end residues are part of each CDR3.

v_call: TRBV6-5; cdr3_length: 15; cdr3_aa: CASSYSGGSTYEQYF
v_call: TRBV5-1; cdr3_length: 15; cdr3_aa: CASSLDGSGSETQYF
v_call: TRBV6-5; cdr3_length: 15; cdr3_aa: CASSRDSTSNYGYTF
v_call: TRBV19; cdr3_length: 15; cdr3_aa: CATRRGSQRTQPQHF
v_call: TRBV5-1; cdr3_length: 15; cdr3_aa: CASRPQSATNEKLFF
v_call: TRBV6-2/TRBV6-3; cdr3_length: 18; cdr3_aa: CASSLPPWFISYNSPLHF
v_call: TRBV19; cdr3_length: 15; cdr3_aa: CAQEARERGYNEQFF
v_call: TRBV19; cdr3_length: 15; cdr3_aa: CASSLSGRYQETQYF
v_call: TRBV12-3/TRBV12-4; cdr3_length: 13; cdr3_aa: CASSLTGWNEQYF
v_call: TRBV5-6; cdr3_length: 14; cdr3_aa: CASSSSRGSYEQYF
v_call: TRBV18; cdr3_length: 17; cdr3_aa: CASSPQSGTDSGNTIYF
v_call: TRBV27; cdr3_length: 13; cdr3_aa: CASTPRGQGRAFF
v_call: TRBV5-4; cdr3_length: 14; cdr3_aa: CASTRQGLNTEAFF
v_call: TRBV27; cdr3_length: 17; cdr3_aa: CASIPSRDRVVSTEAFF
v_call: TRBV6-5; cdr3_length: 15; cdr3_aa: CASSYGWGRYYGYTF
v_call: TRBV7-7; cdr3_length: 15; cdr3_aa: CASSQTGSETGELFF
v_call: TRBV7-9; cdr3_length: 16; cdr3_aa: CASSPGLAGEVTKNYF
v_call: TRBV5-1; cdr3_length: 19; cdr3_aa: CASSPIPGQGFSSSYEQYF
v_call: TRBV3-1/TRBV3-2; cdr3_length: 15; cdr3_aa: CASSQDPGLGTEAFF
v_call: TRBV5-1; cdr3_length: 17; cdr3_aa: CASSLAGLAGVNNEQFF
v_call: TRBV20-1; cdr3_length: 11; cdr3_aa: CSAALNYGYTF
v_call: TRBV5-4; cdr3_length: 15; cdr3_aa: CASSFPGGRTDTQYF
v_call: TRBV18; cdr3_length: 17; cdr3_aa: CASSLPFAGVGGTEAFF
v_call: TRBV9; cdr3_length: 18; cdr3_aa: CASSVHRDDNPRGTEAFF
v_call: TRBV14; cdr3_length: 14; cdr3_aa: CASSQNRGNQPQHF
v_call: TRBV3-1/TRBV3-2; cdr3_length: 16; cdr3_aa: CASSFDPTSRSYEQYF
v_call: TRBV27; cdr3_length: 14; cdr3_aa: CASSRQGDNQPQHF
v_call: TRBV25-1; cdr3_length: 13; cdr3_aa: CASSPADSNGYTF
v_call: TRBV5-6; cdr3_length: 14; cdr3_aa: CASQPPQGSYEQYF
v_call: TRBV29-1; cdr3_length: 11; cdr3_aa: CSVGSAYEQYF
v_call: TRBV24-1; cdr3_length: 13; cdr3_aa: CATSGQGTGELFF
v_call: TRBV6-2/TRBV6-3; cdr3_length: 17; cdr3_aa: CASSPGRGSNSNQPQHF
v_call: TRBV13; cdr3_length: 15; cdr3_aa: CASREGLGRHYEQYF
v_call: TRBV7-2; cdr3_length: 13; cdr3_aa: CASSRDREQPQHF
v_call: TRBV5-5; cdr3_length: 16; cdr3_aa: CASSPDGLAGGDEQFF
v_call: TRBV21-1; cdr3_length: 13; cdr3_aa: CASSKGLRDEQYF
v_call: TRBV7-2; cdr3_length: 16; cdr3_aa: CASSSYFGGGYYEQYF
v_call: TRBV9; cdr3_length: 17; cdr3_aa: CASSAPAGGASNSPLHF
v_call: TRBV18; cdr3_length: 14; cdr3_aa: CASSRGVSGNTIYF
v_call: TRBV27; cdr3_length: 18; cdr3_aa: CASNLSRAGGHNTGELFF
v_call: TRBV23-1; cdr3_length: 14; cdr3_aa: CASSQTGTGNTIYF
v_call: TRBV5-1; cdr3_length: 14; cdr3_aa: CASSPGGGYNEQFF
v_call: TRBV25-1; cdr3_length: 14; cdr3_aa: CASRGTGKNTEAFF
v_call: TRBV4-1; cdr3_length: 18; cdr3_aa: CASSQEASGRAGANVLTF
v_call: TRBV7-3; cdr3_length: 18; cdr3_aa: CASSSPPHRGSNTGELFF
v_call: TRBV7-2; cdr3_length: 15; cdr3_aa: CASSLLAGKGYEQYF
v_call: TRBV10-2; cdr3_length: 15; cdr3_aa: CASLTGTSGHNEQFF
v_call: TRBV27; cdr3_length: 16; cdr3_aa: CASSFTPGARDTEAFF
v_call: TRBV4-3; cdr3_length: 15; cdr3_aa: CASRRGLAGVNIQYF
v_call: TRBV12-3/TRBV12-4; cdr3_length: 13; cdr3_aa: CASSFLQNYGYTF
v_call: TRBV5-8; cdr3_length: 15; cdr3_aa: CASGKWTKINYGYTF